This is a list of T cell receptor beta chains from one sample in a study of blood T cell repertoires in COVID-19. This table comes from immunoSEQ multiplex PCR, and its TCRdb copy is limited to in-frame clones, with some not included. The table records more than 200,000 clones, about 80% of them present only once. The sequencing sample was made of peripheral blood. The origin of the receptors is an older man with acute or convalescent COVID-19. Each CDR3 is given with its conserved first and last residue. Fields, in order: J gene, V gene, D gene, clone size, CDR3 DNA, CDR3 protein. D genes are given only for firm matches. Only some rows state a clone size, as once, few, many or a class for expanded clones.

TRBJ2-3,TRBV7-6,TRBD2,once,TGTGCCAGCAGCTTAGGTGGGACTAGAACAGATACGCAGTATTTT,CASSLGGTRTDTQYF
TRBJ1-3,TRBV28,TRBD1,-,TGTGCCAGCAGTTCCCAGGGGGGTCCTGGAAACACCATATATTTT,CASSSQGGPGNTIYF
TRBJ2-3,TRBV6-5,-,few,TGTGCCAGCAGTTACTCGGGGGGAGACTCAGATACGCAGTATTTT,CASSYSGGDSDTQYF
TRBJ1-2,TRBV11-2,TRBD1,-,TGTGCCAGCAGAGAGACCGGGACAGGGGCGGTCCATCGAGGCTACACCTTC,CASRETGTGAVHRGYTF
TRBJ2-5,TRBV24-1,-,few,TGTGCCACCAGTGACTGGAGGCGGGCGACCCAGTACTTC,CATSDWRRATQYF
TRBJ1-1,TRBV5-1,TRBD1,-,TGCGCCAGCAGTCTCGGACAGGGGAGGAGCACTGAAGCTTTCTTT,CASSLGQGRSTEAFF
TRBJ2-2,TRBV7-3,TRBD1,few,TGTGCCAGCAGACCCGGGACAGGGCGAACCGGGGAGCTGTTTTTT,CASRPGTGRTGELFF
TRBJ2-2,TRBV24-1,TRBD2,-,TGTGCCACCAGTGATTCTAGCGGTAGAGACACCGGGGAGCTGTTTTTT,CATSDSSGRDTGELFF
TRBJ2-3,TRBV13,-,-,TGTGCCAGCAGCTTACTCCCTGGCACGGATACGCAGTATTTT,CASSLLPGTDTQYF
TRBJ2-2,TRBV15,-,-,TGTGCCACCAGCAGAGGTCCCGGGAGCGGGGAGCTGTTTTTT,CATSRGPGSGELFF
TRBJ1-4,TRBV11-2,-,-,TGTGCCAGCAGCCCGGCCGGGTGGCCTAATGAAAAACTGTTTTTT,CASSPAGWPNEKLFF
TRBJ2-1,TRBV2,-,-,TGTGCCAGCATCCGGACACGCTCCTACAATGAGCAGTTCTTC,CASIRTRSYNEQFF
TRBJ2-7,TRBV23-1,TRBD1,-,TGCGCCAGCAGTCAGACGACAGGGCCCCTAACTTACGAGCAGTACTTC,CASSQTTGPLTYEQYF
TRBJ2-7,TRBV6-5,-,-,TGTGCCAGCAGTCCCCGAGGACAGTCCTACGAGCAGTACTTC,CASSPRGQSYEQYF
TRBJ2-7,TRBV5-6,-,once,TGTGCCAGCAGCCGGACTCCTACCTCCTACGAGCAGTACTTC,CASSRTPTSYEQYF
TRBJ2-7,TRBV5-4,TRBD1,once,TGTGCCAGCAGCCTTGGTGGGCAGGGGGCCTACGAGCAGTACTTC,CASSLGGQGAYEQYF
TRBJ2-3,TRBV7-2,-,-,TGTGCCAGCAGCTCCCGGGGAGCGCGGAGCACAGATACGCAGTATTTT,CASSSRGARSTDTQYF
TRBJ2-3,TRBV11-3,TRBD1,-,TGTGCCAGCAGCTTAAGTCGGGGACAGGGGCCAGATACGCAGTATTTT,CASSLSRGQGPDTQYF
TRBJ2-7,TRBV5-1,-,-,TGCGCCAGCAGCACCGGCCCGGTCCAGGGAGGGCAGTACTTC,CASSTGPVQGGQYF
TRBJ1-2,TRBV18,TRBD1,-,TGTGCCAGCTCCCAGTTGGGACAGAGTTTTGATGGCTACACCTTC,CASSQLGQSFDGYTF
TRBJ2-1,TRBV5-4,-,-,TGTGCCAGCAGCCTCCCGCCCGGGACTTACAATGAGCAGTTCTTC,CASSLPPGTYNEQFF
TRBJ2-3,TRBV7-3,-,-,TGTGCCAGCAGCTTACTTTCAGGCCGTCGGACGCAGTATTTT,CASSLLSGRRTQYF